Listed below are T cell receptor beta chains from one sample, sequenced in a study of cytomegalovirus exposure and HLA in healthy donors. Only in-frame clones appear in the TCRdb table, and some are missing; sequencing was by immunoSEQ multiplex PCR. The sample holds more than 80,000 clones, roughly two thirds seen once. What was sequenced was PBMCs. The receptors come from a female donor in good health and CMV-seronegative. The CDR3 runs from the conserved cysteine through the conserved F or W. A D gene is named only where the DNA matches it firmly. Clone size is shown for a subset of rows, as once, few, many or a class of expanded clone.

size: .
J: TRBJ2-1
length: 15
D: .
V: TRBV7-9
CDR3: CASSSLGSSYNEQFF
DNA: TGTGCCAGCAGCTCCCTAGGGAGCTCCTACAATGAGCAGTTCTTC

size: .
J: TRBJ2-7
length: 15
D: TRBD2
V: TRBV7-9
CDR3: CASSLEGGRGNEQYF
DNA: TGTGCCAGCAGCTTAGAAGGCGGGAGGGGAAACGAGCAGTACTTC

size: .
J: TRBJ2-6
length: 14
D: .
V: TRBV5-5
CDR3: CASKTGPGANVLTF
DNA: TGTGCCAGCAAGACAGGTCCTGGGGCCAACGTCCTGACTTTC

size: .
J: TRBJ1-2
length: 13
D: TRBD1
V: TRBV27
CDR3: CASRGQGAYGYTF
DNA: TGTGCCAGCAGGGGACAGGGAGCCTATGGCTACACCTTC

size: .
J: TRBJ2-5
length: 13
D: .
V: TRBV7-6
CDR3: CASSLRSREAQYF
DNA: TGTGCCAGCAGCTTACGCAGTCGTGAGGCCCAGTACTTC

size: .
J: TRBJ2-3
length: 15
D: .
V: TRBV5-1
CDR3: CASSFYTGSTDTQYF
DNA: TGCGCCAGCAGCTTTTATACAGGGAGCACAGATACGCAGTATTTT

size: .
J: TRBJ2-7
length: 12
D: TRBD2
V: TRBV28
CDR3: CASTSNIAGQYF
DNA: TGTGCCAGCACCTCGAACATAGCGGGGCAGTACTTC

size: .
J: TRBJ2-5
length: 15
D: .
V: TRBV11-2
CDR3: CASSLGPTGLETQYF
DNA: TGTGCCAGCAGCTTAGGGCCCACAGGGCTAGAGACCCAGTACTTC

size: .
J: TRBJ2-7
length: 12
D: .
V: TRBV4-1
CDR3: CASSHFGGEQYF
DNA: TGCGCCAGCAGCCATTTCGGCGGCGAGCAGTACTTC

size: .
J: TRBJ2-7
length: 13
D: .
V: TRBV2
CDR3: CASHRVLSYEQYF
DNA: TGTGCCAGTCACAGGGTGCTCTCGTACGAGCAGTACTTC

size: once
J: TRBJ2-1
length: 14
D: .
V: TRBV9
CDR3: CASSARTVYNEQFF
DNA: TGTGCCAGCAGCGCTCGGACAGTTTACAATGAGCAGTTCTTC